This T cell receptor (beta chain) emerged from a study of post-analysis software for immune sequencing data. Unique molecular identifiers were built into the TCR beta cDNA libraries. Each batch of 1 to 10 million T cells produced hundreds of thousands of cDNA molecules. TCRdb itself ran the PCR reads through MiXCR, one entry per CDR3 protein. The sample has about 500,000 distinct CDR3 sequences; under 55% are singletons. The sample holds a few counts of this clonotype. What it binds is unknown. Germline CDR1 and CDR2: SGHRS and YFSETQ. V lost 2 bases, J lost 3 bases, and 17 bases lay in between. The CDR3 spans 16 residues. Study conclusions and caveats: A handful of TRBV segments occurring more often in patients than controls included TRBV5-6, TRBV5-1 and TRBV20-1. Significantly decreased normalized Chao1 diversity was recorded for multiple sclerosis patients relative to controls.

The chain is built from TRBV5-1 and TRBJ1-1; D is perhaps TRBD1 (6 bases). The receptor's source is a girl aged 5 to 17 with multiple sclerosis. The sequenced sample consisted of blood. CDR3 DNA: TGCGCCAGCAGCTTATTCACCCTTCAGGGGCACACTGAAGCTTTCTTT. Translated, it gives CASSLFTLQGHTEAFF.